Below, 11 T cell receptor beta chains from the same sample are listed, as sequenced in a study of shared clonotypes between healthy human individuals. Repertoires were generated with immunoSEQ multiplex PCR, while TCRdb's copy carries only in-frame clones and drops some. The table has approximately 1.5 million clones, approximately 98.5% seen once. Sequenced material: naive CD4+ T cells sorted from blood. Subset described: CD45RA+ positively selected. The receptor source for this set is a man between 25 and 39 years old in good health.

As regards this clone: The sample has other DNA sequences that encode this CDR3 too. V usage is TRBV7-9 and J usage is TRBJ2-5, with D unclear. Germline values: CDR1 SEHNR, CDR2 FQNEAQ (reference sequence). The CDR3 length is 14 residues. The germline V and J ends were trimmed by 0 bases and 0 bases, with 5 bases remaining between them. CDR3 sequence (DNA): TGTGCCAGCAGCTTAGCCGAGTACCAAGAGACCCAGTACTTC. Amino acids: CASSLAEYQETQYF.

The rearrangement uses TRBV4-3 and TRBJ2-5; 13 positions agree with TRBD2. The V and J ends lost 5 bases and 6 bases, in that order; junction bases with no gene match: 6. The CDR3 loop spans 15 amino acids. Germline V gene data show CDR1 as LGHNA and CDR2 as YSLEER. The CDR3 region has the DNA TGCGCCAGCAGCGGCCGGACTAGCGGGAGTCAGACCCAGTACTTC. It yields the protein CASSGRTSGSQTQYF.

The chain joins TRBV5-6 to TRBJ2-5; 9 nucleotides line up with TRBD1. The V segment lost 5 bases and the J segment 4 bases; nucleotides outside the gene matches: 9. Germline V gives CDR1 SGHDT, CDR2 YYEEEE. There are 15 residues in the CDR3. This chain's CDR3 is CASSRDGQGRETQYF. The CDR3 nucleotides are TGTGCCAGCAGTCGGGATGGACAGGGGAGAGAGACCCAGTACTTC.

The chain joins TRBV5-4 to TRBJ1-1; no firm D call. There are 13 residues in the CDR3. Deletions cut 4 bases from V and 5 bases from J, with 12 bases between. From germline, CDR1 is SGHNT and CDR2 YYREEE (reference sequence). The CDR3 reads CASSREVNTEAFF. DNA of the CDR3: TGTGCCAGCAGCCGGGAGGTAAATACTGAAGCTTTCTTT.

The chain uses TRBV7-6 and TRBJ2-5, with TRBD2 matching over 8 bases. CDR1 is SGHVS and CDR2 is FNYEAQ in the germline V gene. The trim removed 1 base at V and 5 bases at J, leaving 18 bases unmatched. CDR3 length: 19 amino acids. The CDR3 loop reads CASSLGDTSGPIKWETQYF. The DNA of the CDR3 is TGTGCCAGCAGCTTAGGGGATACTAGCGGCCCCATTAAGTGGGAGACCCAGTACTTC.

The CDR3 spells CAVVELFF. CDR3 DNA: TGTGCTGTCGTGGAGCTGTTTTTT. V and J are TRBV6-1 and TRBJ2-2, with no clear D. The CDR3 loop spans 8 amino acids. CDR1 MNHNS and CDR2 SASEGT come from the germline V gene.

The genes are TRBV10-1 and TRBJ2-3, with D tentatively TRBD1 or TRBD2 (5 bases each). Germline CDR1 WNHNN, CDR2 SYGVQD (reference sequence). There are 15 residues in the CDR3. V dropped 4 bases and J dropped 0 bases, with 11 bases sitting between them. The CDR3 region is CASSGWGNSTDTQYF. DNA for the CDR3: TGCGCCAGCAGTGGCTGGGGGAATAGCACAGATACGCAGTATTTT.

The chain links TRBV25-1 to TRBJ1-1, with D hard to call. V lost 9 bases and J lost 5, with 16 bases in between. Germline assignment: CDR1 MGHDK and CDR2 SYGVNS. The CDR3 is 13 amino acids. The CDR3 sequence: CASLGGPRTEAFF. The CDR3 DNA reads as TGTGCCAGTCTAGGCGGCCCTCGGACTGAAGCTTTCTTT.

The V and J genes are TRBV30 and TRBJ2-3; D call uncertain. Trimming removed 5 bases at V and 6 bases at J, with 15 bases between. Per germline, CDR1 GTSNPN and CDR2 SVGIG (reference sequence). The CDR3 consists of 13 residues. In DNA, the CDR3 is TGTGCCTGGGGTAGCCAGTCCGGTGATACGCAGTATTTT. This gives the protein CAWGSQSGDTQYF.

CDR3 loop: CASSSSGSSYNEQFF. CDR3 DNA sequence: TGTGCCAGCAGCTCAAGCGGGAGCTCCTACAATGAGCAGTTCTTC. The chain uses TRBV13 and TRBJ2-1; 8 nucleotides line up with TRBD2. With V trimmed by 4 bases and J by 0 bases, 2 bases remained unmatched. Germline V lookup: CDR1 PRHDT, CDR2 FYEKMQ (reference sequence). This CDR3 has 15 residues.

V and J are TRBV2 and TRBJ2-2; 9 nucleotides match TRBD2. CDR3 length equals 18 residues. CDR1 and CDR2 (germline): SNHLY, FYNNEI. V gave up 0 bases and J gave up 5 bases; unmatched junction bases: 10. CDR3 loop: CASSEARSGSLDTGELFF. The CDR3, as DNA: TGTGCCAGCAGTGAAGCGCGTAGCGGGAGCCTGGATACCGGGGAGCTGTTTTTT.